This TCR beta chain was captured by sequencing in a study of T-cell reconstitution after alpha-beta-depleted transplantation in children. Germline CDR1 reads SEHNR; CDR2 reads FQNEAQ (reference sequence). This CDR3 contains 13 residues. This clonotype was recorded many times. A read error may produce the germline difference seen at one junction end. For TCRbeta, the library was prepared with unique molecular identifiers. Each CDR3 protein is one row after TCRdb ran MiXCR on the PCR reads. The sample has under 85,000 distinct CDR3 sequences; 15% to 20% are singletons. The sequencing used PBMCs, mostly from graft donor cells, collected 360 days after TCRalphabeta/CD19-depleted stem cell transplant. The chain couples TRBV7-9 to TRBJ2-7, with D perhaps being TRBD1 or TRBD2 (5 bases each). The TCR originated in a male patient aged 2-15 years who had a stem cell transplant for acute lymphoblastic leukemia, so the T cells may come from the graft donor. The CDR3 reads CASSLGVSYEQYF. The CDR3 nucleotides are TGCGCCAGCAGCTTGGGGGTTTCCTACGAGCAGTACTTC.